Below are 15 T cell receptor beta chains sequenced from a single sample in a study of T-cell reconstitution after alpha-beta-depleted transplantation in children. A library of TCRbeta sequences, prepared with unique molecular identifiers, was generated. TCRdb used MiXCR to reprocess the PCR reads, holding one entry per CDR3 protein. The data hold around 360,000 distinct CDR3 sequences, with approximately 10% observed a single time. The sequences come from PBMCs from the stem cell graft donor, collected from the stem cell graft. The receptors here all came from a human donor who donated a stem cell graft to a child with acute lymphoblastic leukemia.

Regarding this clonotype: Possible read error: a much larger clone is one base away. The chain recombines TRBV9 with TRBJ2-7; perhaps TRBD2 as D (7 bases). V gave up 6 bases and J gave up 6 bases, with 19 bases separating them. Germline assignment: CDR1 SGDLS and CDR2 YYNGEE. This CDR3 contains 14 residues. CDR3 amino acids: CASIVPRGLSEQYF. The CDR3 DNA sequence: TGTGCCAGCATCGTCCCCAGGGGACTAAGCGAGCAGTACTTC.

The sample holds a few counts of this clonotype. The gene calls are TRBV15 and TRBJ2-1; D gene unclear. V was cut by 5 bases and J by 7 bases, with 12 bases left in between. The V gene's germline CDR1 is LNHNV and CDR2 YYDKDF (reference sequence). The CDR3 is 13 residues long. The CDR3 nucleotides are TGTGCCACCAGCTCATCTCTGTTTAATGAGCAGTTCTTC. Translation gives CATSSSLFNEQFF.

The V and J genes are TRBV19 and TRBJ2-1, with D uncertain. The CDR3 is made up of 12 amino acids. Germline V gene sequence: CDR1 LNHDA, CDR2 SQIVND (reference sequence). V lost 3 bases to trimming and J lost 4 bases, with 4 bases between them. The CDR3 here is CASSIAYNEQFF. DNA of the CDR3: TGTGCCAGTAGTATTGCTTACAATGAGCAGTTCTTC.

This clonotype was recorded at least ten times. Here the CDR3 DNA reads TGCGCCAGCAGCCTTTCCGGGACTAGCACCGGGGAGCTGTTTTTT. Translated: CASSLSGTSTGELFF. The rearrangement joins TRBV4-3 to TRBJ2-2; 8 bases align to TRBD2. V shed 4 bases, J shed 4 bases, and the junction held 5 bases outside the gene matches. Germline V gene sequence: CDR1 LGHNA, CDR2 YSLEER. The CDR3 runs 15 residues.

The table lists this clonotype with many counts. V and J are TRBV20-1 and TRBJ2-3; 7 nucleotides match TRBD2. J lost 2 bases, V lost 1 base, and 6 bases had no gene match. CDR3 length: 15 amino acids. Germline V gene sequence: CDR1 DFQATT, CDR2 SNEGSKA (reference sequence). DNA of the CDR3: TGCAGTGCTAGAGCTGCCAGCGGGGCCACAGATACGCAGTATTTT. It yields the protein CSARAASGATDTQYF.

This clonotype turned up a few times. The V call is TRBV12-3 or TRBV12-4, the J call TRBJ2-1; maybe TRBD1 (5 bases). Trimming removed 8 bases at V and 5 bases at J, with 10 bases between. This CDR3 comprises 12 residues. The CDR3: CASGALHNEQFF. CDR3 DNA: TGTGCCAGCGGGGCTTTACACAATGAGCAGTTCTTC.

This clonotype occurred a few times. The chain uses TRBV29-1 and TRBJ2-1; 9 bases are a match to TRBD2. J was trimmed by 6 bases and V by 3 bases; bases with no gene match: 6. Germline values: CDR1 SQVTM, CDR2 ANQGSEA. This CDR3 comprises 14 residues. CDR3 in amino acids: CSVDPSGVSNEQFF. CDR3 DNA sequence: TGCAGCGTTGACCCTAGCGGGGTCAGCAATGAGCAGTTCTTC.

The chain carries TRBV7-9 and TRBJ2-3; 9 bases map to TRBD2. The germline gives CDR1 SEHNR, CDR2 FQNEAQ (reference sequence). V dropped 6 bases and J dropped 1; count of bases not matched to a gene: 5. This CDR3 spans 15 amino acids. The chain's CDR3 is CASSTWTSGTDTQYF. The DNA of the CDR3 is TGTGCCAGCAGTACTTGGACTAGCGGCACAGATACGCAGTATTTT. Full variable domain (rest looked up from reference TRBV7-9 and TRBJ2-3): DTGVSQNPRHKITKRGQNVTFRCDPISEHNRLYWYRQTLGQGPEFLTYFQNEAQLEKSRLLSDRFSAERPKGSFSTLEIQRTEQGDSAMYLCASSTWTSGTDTQYFGPGTRLTVL.

The table lists this clonotype with a few counts. CDR3 DNA sequence: TGTGCCTGGAGGGGTCAGGGGGCTCATACGCAGTATTTT. Translated: CAWRGQGAHTQYF. The chain is built from TRBV30 and TRBJ2-3; the match to TRBD1 covers 8 bases. Germline V CDR1 and CDR2: GTSNPN, SVGIG (reference sequence). The V gene end was trimmed by 3 bases and the J gene end by 7 bases; junction bases not matched to a gene: 6. The CDR3 is 13 residues long.

This clonotype occurred a few times. The genes are TRBV20-1 and TRBJ2-2; no definite D call. The V gene lost 2 bases and the J gene lost 3 bases, with 10 bases spanning the gap. Germline CDR1 DFQATT, CDR2 SNEGSKA (reference sequence). The CDR3 runs to 14 residues. CDR3 loop: CSARKISDTGELFF. CDR3 sequence (DNA): TGCAGTGCTAGAAAAATTTCGGACACCGGGGAGCTGTTTTTT.

This clonotype was recorded many times. The junction departs from the called germline gene at one end, perhaps through a read error. The rearrangement links TRBV27 to TRBJ2-2; D ambiguous. Germline V gives CDR1 MNHEY, CDR2 SMNVEV (reference sequence). The CDR3 loop spans 14 amino acids. The CDR3 loop reads CASSLGANTGELFF. CDR3 bases: TGCGCCAGCAGCTTGGGTGCGAACACCGGGGAGCTGTTTTTT.

The chain carries TRBV12-3 or TRBV12-4 and TRBJ1-1; D is ambiguous. The V and J ends lost 6 bases and 5 bases respectively, with 16 bases between them. The CDR3 loop spans 14 amino acids. CDR3 region: CASSPRNEWTEAFF. The CDR3 DNA reads TGTGCCAGCAGCCCCCGTAACGAGTGGACTGAAGCTTTCTTT.

This clonotype occurred many times. The chain employs TRBV29-1 and TRBJ2-3; D possibly corresponds to TRBD2 (6 bases). Germline lookup yields CDR1 SQVTM and CDR2 ANQGSEA. This CDR3 has 16 amino acids. V lost 0 bases and J 7 bases, leaving 20 bases between the germline ends. CDR3 protein: CSVEDESAREPYTQYF. CDR3 nucleotide sequence: TGCAGCGTTGAAGATGAGAGCGCCCGGGAGCCATATACGCAGTATTTT.

This clonotype was seen only a few times. The CDR3 DNA sequence: TGCAGTGCTCCGATAACTTCGGCCTACGAGCAGTACTTC. It translates to CSAPITSAYEQYF. The rearrangement joins TRBV20-1 to TRBJ2-7, with unresolved D. CDR1 DFQATT and CDR2 SNEGSKA come from the germline V gene (reference sequence). Trimming left V 5 bases short and J 2 bases short, with 13 bases between. The CDR3 totals 13 residues.

This clonotype appeared a few times. V and J are TRBV7-2 and TRBJ2-7; D is possibly TRBD1 (6 bases). This CDR3 has 14 residues. Germline V gives CDR1 SGHTA, CDR2 FQGNSA. V dropped 5 bases and J dropped 1 base, with 12 bases sitting between them. CDR3 DNA sequence: TGTGCCAGCAGCCCCGACAGGACTTCCTACGAGCAGTACTTC. Protein sequence: CASSPDRTSYEQYF.